These 5 T cell receptor beta chains were sequenced from one sample in a study of CD8+CD57+ T cells in acquired aplastic anemia. Using genomic DNA as the template, TCR beta VDJ and CDR3 profiling was carried out. TCRdb analysed the reads with MiXCR anew, one entry per CDR3 protein. Of 150,000 to 200,000 distinct CDR3 sequences in the sample, 48% were seen once. In patients chosen for sequencing, flow cytometry had shown CD8+CD57+ cell expansion. Sequences were obtained from sorted CD4+, CD8+, or CD8+CD57+ T cells (not recorded which) from PBMCs. Receptors originate from a human donor with aplastic anemia.

Of note for this clonotype: An end of the junction differs from the germline gene, which may be a read error. This chain links TRBV6-1 with TRBJ1-1; D possibly corresponds to TRBD1 (6 bases). The CDR3 runs 13 residues. The germline V gene has CDR1 MNHNS and CDR2 SASEGT. The CDR3 loop reads CVSSMPGDTEAFF. The CDR3 bases are TGTGTCAGCAGTATGCCAGGGGACACTGAAGCTTTCTTT.

V and J are TRBV12-3 or TRBV12-4 and TRBJ1-2; 8 bases align to TRBD1. The CDR3 spans 13 residues. V dropped 6 bases and J dropped 4; count of bases not matched to a gene: 4. This CDR3 is CASSRGQGYGYTF. The CDR3 DNA reads TGTGCCAGCAGCAGGGGGCAGGGCTATGGCTACACCTTC.

Many counts were recorded for this clonotype. This chain connects TRBV7-9 to TRBJ1-2; D gene uncertain. Germline CDR1 reads SEHNR; CDR2 reads FQNEAQ (reference sequence). The CDR3 loop spans 11 amino acids. V was shortened by 0 bases and J by 5 bases, with 1 base between the two germline ends. CDR3 DNA: TGTGCCAGCAGCTTAGCGTATGGCTACACCTTC. It yields the protein CASSLAYGYTF.

The chain carries TRBV20-1 and TRBJ1-5; D is unresolved. The CDR3 extends over 18 amino acids. Looked up from germline, CDR1 is DFQATT and CDR2 is SNEGSKA (reference sequence). Trimming removed 3 bases from V and 0 bases from J, with 21 bases in between. The CDR3 sequence is CSARIGGRLLNSNQPQHF. CDR3 nucleotide sequence: TGCAGTGCTAGGATCGGCGGCAGGCTACTTAATAGCAATCAGCCCCAGCATTTT.

The chain employs TRBV6-1 and TRBJ1-1; 7 nucleotides align to TRBD1. The trim removed 6 bases at V and 8 bases at J, leaving 6 bases unmatched. The CDR3 is 12 amino acids. Looked up from germline, CDR1 is MNHNS and CDR2 is SASEGT. CDR3 DNA: TGTGCCAGCAGGGTGGCGGACAGGGAAGCTTTCTTT. Protein: CASRVADREAFF.